A selection of T cell receptor beta chains follows, all from one sample in a study of OX40 agonist ivuxolimab in advanced cancers. The method was immunoSEQ multiplex PCR; TCRdb's version includes in-frame clones alone and lacks a portion of them. This table has over 60,000 clones, roughly 84% appearing once. The material was CD4+ or CD8+ T cells sorted from blood, obtained in a trial of the OX40 agonist ivuxolimab. These receptors were collected from an adult with an advanced solid tumor such as melanoma, head and neck, liver or kidney cancer. Both conserved end residues are part of each CDR3. The D gene is left open where the match is weak. For some rows the clone size is stated as once, few or many, or as a class when expanded; others skip it.

.,TRBJ2-5,TRBV2,TRBD1,TGTGCCAGCAGTCCCGGGACAGGGACAGAGACCCAGTACTTC,CASSPGTGTETQYF
few,TRBJ2-7,TRBV9,TRBD1,TGTGCCAGCAGCGTGGGACAGGGGGCGATCGAGCAGTACTTC,CASSVGQGAIEQYF
.,TRBJ2-3,TRBV7-3,.,TGTGCCAGCAGCTTGAGGGACGGGCCCACAGATACGCAGTATTTT,CASSLRDGPTDTQYF
.,TRBJ1-1,TRBV28,.,TGTGCCAGCAGTGCCGGGGGGAGATTGGGGACTGAAGCTTTCTTT,CASSAGGRLGTEAFF
.,TRBJ2-7,TRBV7-2,TRBD1,TGTGCCAGCAGCTCCGACAGGGGGTTGTCCTACGAGCAGTACTTC,CASSSDRGLSYEQYF
.,TRBJ1-2,TRBV4-2,TRBD1,TGTGCCAGCAGCCAGGACAGGGGAAGGGACTATGGCTACACCTTC,CASSQDRGRDYGYTF
.,TRBJ1-4,TRBV10-3,TRBD1,TGTGCCATCAGGGACGGACAGGACAGTAATGAAAAACTGTTTTTT,CAIRDGQDSNEKLFF
.,TRBJ1-1,TRBV5-1,.,TGCGCCAGCAGCCTACTACAGGGTGGTAGGGACACTGAAGCTTTCTTT,CASSLLQGGRDTEAFF
few,TRBJ1-2,TRBV7-2,.,TGTGCCAGCAGCGTGCAGACAGGTCTATATGGCTACACCTTC,CASSVQTGLYGYTF
.,TRBJ2-2,TRBV9,.,TGTGCCAGCAGCTTTAGTGTAGGCACCGGGGAGCTGTTTTTT,CASSFSVGTGELFF
.,TRBJ2-4,TRBV6-1,TRBD1,TGTGCCAGCAGTGAAGCGGGGTTAGGACAGGGGCCGAAAAACATTCAGTACTTC,CASSEAGLGQGPKNIQYF
.,TRBJ2-5,TRBV15,TRBD2,TGTGCCACCAGCAGAGATCCGACTAGCGGGGAGATACAAGAGACCCAGTACTTC,CATSRDPTSGEIQETQYF
few,TRBJ2-7,TRBV7-9,.,TGTGCCAGCAGCCCGACAGCTCAGCCCTACGAGCAGTACTTC,CASSPTAQPYEQYF
.,TRBJ1-1,TRBV5-1,.,TGCGCCAGCAGCGGTGGGAGGATGAACACTGAAGCTTTCTTT,CASSGGRMNTEAFF
.,TRBJ1-5,TRBV6-6,.,TGTGCCAGCAGTTATTCGTCCGGGACGGAGCCCCAGCATTTT,CASSYSSGTEPQHF
few,TRBJ2-5,TRBV5-4,.,TGTGCCAGCAGCTCGCCCGTCCGGGGCCAAGAGACCCAGTACTTC,CASSSPVRGQETQYF
.,TRBJ2-7,TRBV18,.,TGTGCCAGCTCGACCGGGACGGGGACCTACGAGCAGTACTTC,CASSTGTGTYEQYF
.,TRBJ1-2,TRBV5-1,TRBD1,TGCGCCAGCAGCTTGGGGGGACAGCGGAACTATGGCTACACCTTC,CASSLGGQRNYGYTF
.,TRBJ2-5,TRBV30,.,TGTGCCTGGAGTCCATATAAGACCCAGTACTTC,CAWSPYKTQYF
.,TRBJ2-1,TRBV4-3,TRBD2,TGCGCCAGCAGCCAAGAAGTAGCGGGAGGGCATAGTGAGCAGTTCTTC,CASSQEVAGGHSEQFF
.,TRBJ2-7,TRBV30,.,TGTGCCAGCGACAGCTACGAGCAGTACTTC,CASDSYEQYF
.,TRBJ2-3,TRBV15,TRBD1,TGTGCCACCAGCAGAGAAGGGGGACAGGGATCAGATACGCAGTATTTT,CATSREGGQGSDTQYF
.,TRBJ1-4,TRBV5-1,.,TGCGCCAGCAGCCTAGGGGGGAGGACCTTTAATGAAAAACTGTTTTTT,CASSLGGRTFNEKLFF
once,TRBJ1-3,TRBV19,.,TGTGCCAGTACTCACCAGGGCTCCGGAAACACCATATATTTT,CASTHQGSGNTIYF
.,TRBJ1-4,TRBV29-1,TRBD1,TGCAGCGTGACCGGACAGGGAATAGGGGAAAAACTGTTTTTT,CSVTGQGIGEKLFF
.,TRBJ1-4,TRBV5-4,TRBD1,TGTGCCAGCAGCCAGGGGGCTAATGAAAAACTGTTTTTT,CASSQGANEKLFF
.,TRBJ2-5,TRBV20-1,.,TGCAGTGCCGATCAGGCACGGAACCAGTACTTC,CSADQARNQYF
.,TRBJ2-7,TRBV4-2,.,TGTGCCAGCAGCCAAGCGGTCCAGAACTACGAGCAGTACTTC,CASSQAVQNYEQYF
.,TRBJ1-1,TRBV5-1,TRBD1,TGCGCCAGCAGCCTGACTCAGGGGGCTGGTGAAGCTTTCTTT,CASSLTQGAGEAFF
.,TRBJ2-7,TRBV30,.,TGTGCCTGGAGTGTGTCACGGGGTATAAGCCACGAGCAGTACTTC,CAWSVSRGISHEQYF
.,TRBJ1-5,TRBV6-1,.,TGTGCCAGCCAGCAGAATCAGCCCCAGCATTTT,CASQQNQPQHF
once,TRBJ2-1,TRBV28,.,TGTGCCAGCAGTTCCTCGGGGATTCAGTCGAATGAGCAGTTCTTC,CASSSSGIQSNEQFF
.,TRBJ1-5,TRBV19,.,TGTGCCAGTAGTGGCCCCCCGAGGGGCACTCAGCCCCAGCATTTT,CASSGPPRGTQPQHF
.,TRBJ1-5,TRBV4-1,.,TGCGCCAGCAGCCAAGATATGAGAACAGTTAGCAATCAGCCCCAGCATTTT,CASSQDMRTVSNQPQHF
.,TRBJ2-1,TRBV5-4,.,TGTGCCAGCAGCTTGGGAACACTGGATTACAATGAGCAGTTCTTC,CASSLGTLDYNEQFF
.,TRBJ2-7,TRBV7-6,TRBD1,TGTGCCAGCAGCTTAAATCCTCCGGGACAGGCTTACTACGAGCAGTACTTC,CASSLNPPGQAYYEQYF